Listed here are 17 T cell receptor beta chains from one sample, sequenced in a study of shared clonotypes between healthy human individuals. Only in-frame clones appear in the TCRdb table, and some are missing; sequencing was by immunoSEQ multiplex PCR. Among approximately 600,000 clones listed, approximately 95% were seen once. Selected positively for CCR7 and CD45RO-negative, naive CD8 cells excluded terminally differentiated effector memory CD45RA+ cells. What was sequenced was naive CD8+ T cells sorted from blood. The receptor set was obtained from a woman in her thirties in good health.

J is TRBJ2-1 and V is TRBV2, with 9 bases lining up with TRBD2. The CDR3 covers 15 residues. J lost 8 bases, V lost 3 bases, and 8 bases had no gene match. Per the germline V gene, CDR1 is SNHLY and CDR2 is FYNNEI. The CDR3 DNA reads as TGTGCCAGCAGTGATCTTCTAGCGGGATTCTATGAGCAGTTCTTC. Its protein product is CASSDLLAGFYEQFF.

The V gene is TRBV2, the J gene TRBJ2-7; TRBD2 agrees at 9 bases. Looked up from germline, CDR1 is SNHLY and CDR2 is FYNNEI. V dropped 5 bases and J dropped 2; count of bases not matched to a gene: 10. This CDR3 spans 16 amino acids. CDR3 DNA sequence: TGTGCCAGCAGTCACAATAGCGGGAGACCCCCCTACGAGCAGTACTTC. Amino acid sequence: CASSHNSGRPPYEQYF.

This clone is a singleton in its sample. The chain carries TRBV5-4 and TRBJ2-2, with D perhaps matching TRBD1 (6 bases). The germline V gene encodes CDR1 SGHNT and CDR2 YYREEE (reference sequence). CDR3 length equals 17 residues. Trimming removed 3 bases from V and 4 bases from J, with 19 bases in between. The DNA for the CDR3 is TGTGCCAGCAGCTCCGGACAGACCGGTGATTCCACCGGGGAGCTGTTTTTT. This codes for CASSSGQTGDSTGELFF.

V is TRBV11-1 and J is TRBJ1-1, with 7 bases aligning to TRBD1. J lost 3 bases, V lost 4 bases, and 11 bases had no gene match. CDR1 is SGHAT, CDR2 FQDESV, per germline (reference sequence). This CDR3 comprises 16 residues. Here the CDR3 DNA reads TGTGCCAGCAGCTCGGAGACAGGGAAAGTGGACACTGAAGCTTTCTTT. Protein product: CASSSETGKVDTEAFF. The variable domain in full, with the rest retrieved from reference TRBV11-1 and TRBJ1-1, is EAEVAQSPRYKITEKSQAVAFWCDPISGHATLYWYRQILGQGPELLVQFQDESVVDDSQLPKDRFSAERLKGVDSTLKIQPAELGDSAMYLCASSSETGKVDTEAFFGQGTRLTVV.

V is TRBV2 and J is TRBJ2-5, with 11 bases fitting TRBD2. The J call may not be correct, given that the DNA end is closer to TRBJ2-7. Germline CDR1 SNHLY, CDR2 FYNNEI. This CDR3 is 14 amino acids long. The CDR3 protein is CASSEGLAVFEQYF. CDR3 nucleotides: TGTGCCAGCAGTGAGGGACTAGCGGTATTCGAGCAGTACTTC.

The chain combines TRBV6-5 with TRBJ2-1, with 10 bases matching TRBD1. Germline values: CDR1 MNHEY, CDR2 SVGAGI. Germline trimming cut 6 bases from V and 7 bases from J; bases unmatched to any gene: 9. This CDR3 region has 15 residues. The CDR3 coding sequence is TGTGCCAGCAGGCCAGGGACAGGGGATTCGAATGAGCAGTTCTTC. This sequence encodes CASRPGTGDSNEQFF.

The chain uses TRBV2 and TRBJ2-7; D unclear. The CDR3 contains 14 residues. Germline V gives CDR1 SNHLY, CDR2 FYNNEI. Trimming pared 8 bases from V and 3 bases from J, leaving 17 bases between. The DNA of the CDR3 is TGTGCCAGCCTCCCCAGTGGATCTCACTACGAGCAGTACTTC. Protein product: CASLPSGSHYEQYF.

The CDR3 nucleotides are TGTGCCAGCAGCTTAGGCCAGCTCAATCAGCCCCAGCATTTT. Its protein is CASSLGQLNQPQHF. The chain links TRBV7-2 to TRBJ1-5; the D is unclear. The V gene's germline CDR1 is SGHTA and CDR2 FQGNSA. This CDR3 is 14 amino acids long. Trimming took off 1 base at V and 3 bases at J, with 7 bases between the two ends.

The chain employs TRBV30 and TRBJ1-4, with no clear D. The V gene's germline CDR1 is GTSNPN and CDR2 SVGIG (reference sequence). The V end was cut by 2 bases, the J end by 0 bases, with 13 bases between. The CDR3 sequence is 16 residues long. CDR3 DNA sequence: TGTGCCTGGAGTTCGCCCAACAGTGCAACTAATGAAAAACTGTTTTTT. This encodes CAWSSPNSATNEKLFF.

In DNA form, the CDR3 reads TGTGCCAGCAGGGAGGGTTTGGAGTACGAGCAGTACTTC. Residues: CASREGLEYEQYF. The chain combines TRBV2 with TRBJ2-7; possible D gene TRBD2, 6 bases. This CDR3 has 13 residues. Between the trimmed V and J ends, which lost 6 bases and 4 bases, there was a span of 13 bases. In germline, CDR1 is SNHLY, CDR2 FYNNEI.

V is TRBV27 and J is TRBJ2-7; TRBD2 might be the D (5 bases). The CDR3 is 16 residues long. The germline gives CDR1 MNHEY, CDR2 SMNVEV (reference sequence). V lost 0 bases and J lost 2, with 14 bases in between. CDR3 nucleotide sequence: TGTGCCAGCAGTTTATCCAGCGGCGAAGTTACCTACGAGCAGTACTTC. It encodes CASSLSSGEVTYEQYF.

This chain links TRBV19 with TRBJ1-5, with D hard to call. This CDR3 is 15 amino acids long. In germline, CDR1 is LNHDA, CDR2 SQIVND (reference sequence). V was trimmed by 0 bases and J by 7 bases, leaving 13 bases between them. CDR3 sequence reads: CASSIDQLRRQPQHF. The CDR3 DNA is TGTGCCAGTAGTATAGATCAACTACGGAGACAGCCCCAGCATTTT.

A note on this clone: Other nucleotide sequences from this sample produce the same CDR3. V usage is TRBV27 and J usage is TRBJ2-7; TRBD1 agrees at 11 bases. Per the germline V gene, CDR1 is MNHEY and CDR2 is SMNVEV (reference sequence). V lost 9 bases, J lost 1 base, and 2 bases stayed unmatched. This CDR3 is 13 amino acids long. The CDR3: CASGQGASYEQYF. The CDR3 DNA reads TGTGCCAGTGGACAGGGGGCTTCCTACGAGCAGTACTTC.

The chain has TRBV27 and TRBJ2-1, with 10 bases lining up with TRBD2. The CDR3 spans 15 residues. Germline CDR1 reads MNHEY; CDR2 reads SMNVEV (reference sequence). J was trimmed by 0 bases and V by 7 bases; bases with no gene match: 3. The CDR3 nucleotides are TGTGCCAGCACCCAGCGGGAGGGCTCCTACAATGAGCAGTTCTTC. It specifies CASTQREGSYNEQFF.

The gene calls are TRBV5-6 and TRBJ1-1, with D perhaps TRBD1 (5 bases). The CDR3 loop spans 14 amino acids. Germline loops: CDR1 SGHDT, CDR2 YYEEEE. The V and J ends lost 1 base and 3 bases respectively, with 10 bases between them. CDR3 DNA sequence: TGTGCCAGCAGCTTGAAAGGGGTCTACACTGAAGCTTTCTTT. Protein sequence: CASSLKGVYTEAFF.

Only one count was recorded for this clone. The CDR3: CASSPGDRQNTIYF. DNA for the CDR3: TGTGCCAGCAGCCCCGGGGACCGGCAGAACACCATATATTTT. This rearrangement joins TRBV7-9 to TRBJ1-3; D is possibly TRBD1 (5 bases). Trimming left V 5 bases short and J 7 bases short, with 15 bases between. The CDR3 is made up of 14 amino acids. Germline V gene lookup returns CDR1 SEHNR and CDR2 FQNEAQ (reference sequence).

The chain couples TRBV2 to TRBJ2-1; TRBD2 agrees at 9 bases. The CDR3 sequence is 13 residues long. Germline CDR1 and CDR2: SNHLY and FYNNEI. V lost 8 bases and J lost 5; bases outside the gene matches: 4. CDR3 sequence: CASSSGNNNEQFF. In DNA, the CDR3 is TGTGCCAGCTCTAGCGGGAACAACAATGAGCAGTTCTTC.